These 30 T cell receptor beta chains came from one sample sequenced in a study of blood T cell repertoires in COVID-19. Profiling relied on immunoSEQ multiplex PCR, and the TCRdb table lists in-frame clones only, not all of them. The table lists tens of thousands of clones, about four fifths of them singletons. What was sequenced was peripheral blood. These receptors all stem from an elderly man with COVID-19, enrolled during active disease.

CDR3 loop: CASSTSGQAAYGYTF. The CDR3 nucleotides are TGTGCCAGTAGTACCTCCGGACAGGCGGCCTATGGCTACACCTTC. The chain couples TRBV19 to TRBJ1-2; TRBD1 matches 7 bases. Germline CDR1 reads LNHDA; CDR2 reads SQIVND (reference sequence). Germline trimming cut 4 bases from V and 4 bases from J; bases unmatched to any gene: 9. This CDR3 has 15 amino acids. Looking up the rest from reference TRBV19 and TRBJ1-2 gives the full variable domain: DGGITQSPKYLFRKEGQNVTLSCEQNLNHDAMYWYRQDPGQGLRLIYYSQIVNDFQKGDIAEGYSVSREKKESFPLTVTSAQKNPTAFYLCASSTSGQAAYGYTFGSGTRLTVV.

V usage is TRBV24-1 and J usage is TRBJ2-3, with 7 bases identical to TRBD2. Trimming took 3 bases from V and 3 from J; bases not matched to a gene: 5. The germline V gene has CDR1 KGHDR and CDR2 SFDVKD. The CDR3 extends over 15 amino acids. This CDR3 reads CATSDRRGGTDTQYF. In nucleotides, the CDR3 is TGTGCCACCAGTGATCGTAGGGGAGGGACAGATACGCAGTATTTT.

The V call is TRBV29-1, the J call TRBJ1-2; no reliable D call. CDR3 size: 12 residues. Germline V gene sequence: CDR1 SQVTM, CDR2 ANQGSEA. Trimming removed 4 bases at V and 7 bases at J, with 13 bases between. As DNA, the CDR3 is TGCAGCGTTGGGAACCCACCGGGTGGCTACACCTTC. Translation: CSVGNPPGGYTF.

This clone has more than one count but fewer than ten. The CDR3 protein is CASSFPTSGYNEQFF. In DNA, the CDR3 is TGTGCCAGCAGTTTTCCAACTAGCGGGTACAATGAGCAGTTCTTC. The chain links TRBV28 to TRBJ2-1, with TRBD2 matching over 9 bases. This CDR3 has 15 residues. Per the germline V gene, CDR1 is MDHEN and CDR2 is SYDVKM. V shed 3 bases and J 4 bases; nucleotides not matched to a gene: 4.

V and J are TRBV7-2 and TRBJ2-1; 11 nucleotides agree with TRBD2. Germline CDR1 and CDR2: SGHTA and FQGNSA. V lost 6 bases to trimming and J lost 10 bases; unmatched junction nucleotides: 20. The CDR3 is 18 residues long. The CDR3 loop is CASSSGLAAGDYKLEQFF. As DNA, the CDR3 is TGTGCCAGCAGTTCGGGACTAGCGGCCGGGGATTACAAGTTAGAGCAGTTCTTC.

This chain connects TRBV9 to TRBJ2-7, with D possibly being TRBD1 (5 bases). The V end was cut by 1 base, the J end by 3 bases, with 14 bases between. The CDR3 totals 15 residues. CDR1 is SGDLS, CDR2 YYNGEE, per germline. CDR3 residues: CASSVRTYNLYEQYF. Here the CDR3 DNA reads TGTGCCAGCAGCGTACGGACATACAACCTCTACGAGCAGTACTTC.

This clone is a singleton in its sample. The chain is built from TRBV28 and TRBJ2-2; tentatively, D is TRBD1 (6 bases). Per the germline V gene, CDR1 is MDHEN and CDR2 is SYDVKM. The V end lost 7 bases, the J end lost 4 bases, and 16 bases lay between the germline ends. There are 15 residues in the CDR3. This CDR3 is CASTPGGGGTGELFF. Written as DNA, the CDR3 is TGTGCCAGCACACCTGGGGGCGGCGGCACCGGGGAGCTGTTTTTT.

The J gene is TRBJ1-2, the V gene TRBV15; no reliable D call. Germline CDR1 and CDR2: LNHNV and YYDKDF (reference sequence). V lost 0 bases, J lost 6 bases, and 8 bases lay in between. There are 13 residues in the CDR3. The CDR3 DNA follows: TGTGCCACCAGCAGAGATTACTTCAATGGCTACACCTTC. As protein: CATSRDYFNGYTF.

The chain carries TRBV5-8 and TRBJ2-5; 11 bases are shared with TRBD2. The V and J ends lost 8 bases and 4 bases, in that order; junction bases with no gene match: 4. The germline V gene has CDR1 SGHTS and CDR2 YDEGEE. The CDR3 loop spans 13 amino acids. CDR3 in DNA: TGTGCCAGAGATAGCGGGGGGGCAGAGACCCAGTACTTC. The encoded protein is CARDSGGAETQYF.

The chain is built from TRBV30 and TRBJ1-4; tentatively, D is TRBD1 (6 bases). CDR1 and CDR2 from the germline V gene are GTSNPN and SVGIG (reference sequence). The CDR3 consists of 12 residues. Trimming removed 5 bases from V and 3 bases from J, with 7 bases in between. As DNA, the CDR3 is TGTGCCTGGGGGGGGCCTAATGAAAAACTGTTTTTT. The encoded protein is CAWGGPNEKLFF.

The chain carries TRBV30 and TRBJ1-1, with 7 bases lining up with TRBD1. The CDR3 is 14 amino acids. CDR1 is GTSNPN and CDR2 is SVGIG in the germline V gene (reference sequence). After removal of 3 bases from V and 3 bases from J, the junction contained 7 bases not matched to a gene. The CDR3 DNA is TGTGCCTGGAGGGGACAGTTAGGGGACACTGAAGCTTTCTTT. Residues: CAWRGQLGDTEAFF.

The J gene is TRBJ2-2, the V gene TRBV5-4; tentative D call: TRBD2 (5 bases). The CDR3 runs to 15 residues. Germline V lookup: CDR1 SGHNT, CDR2 YYREEE (reference sequence). The V end was cut by 4 bases, the J end by 2 bases, with 12 bases between. CDR3: CASSARTGNTGELFF. CDR3 in DNA: TGTGCCAGCAGCGCCCGGACTGGAAACACCGGGGAGCTGTTTTTT.

This rearrangement joins TRBV5-1 to TRBJ1-1; D is ambiguous. The CDR3 length is 13 residues. The V gene's germline CDR1 is SGHRS and CDR2 YFSETQ. V gave up 0 bases and J gave up 0 bases, with 3 bases separating them. The CDR3 loop reads CASSLGMNTEAFF. In DNA form, the CDR3 reads TGCGCCAGCAGCTTGGGTATGAACACTGAAGCTTTCTTT.

The V and J genes are TRBV29-1 and TRBJ1-2; TRBD1 is a possible D gene (5 bases). The CDR3 has 15 amino acids. V was pared by 6 bases and J by 5 bases, with 22 bases between. Germline-derived CDR1 and CDR2 are SQVTM and ANQGSEA. Here the CDR3 reads CSVEIEFQGGYGYTF. The CDR3 coding sequence is TGCAGCGTAGAAATTGAGTTCCAGGGAGGGTATGGCTACACCTTC.

The CDR3 DNA is TGTGCCGGTACTAGCGGGGGGCGCTTCAATGAGCAGTTCTTC. This sequence encodes CAGTSGGRFNEQFF. The chain joins TRBV30 to TRBJ2-1; 12 nucleotides line up with TRBD2. There are 14 residues in the CDR3. Germline trimming cut 8 bases from V and 6 bases from J; bases unmatched to any gene: 8. Germline loops: CDR1 GTSNPN, CDR2 SVGIG (reference sequence).

V gene TRBV6-5 combines with J gene TRBJ2-7; 7 bases line up with TRBD1. Trimming at V came to 4 bases and at J to 4 bases, leaving 13 bases not matched to a gene. Germline CDR1 is MNHEY and CDR2 is SVGAGI. CDR3 length equals 16 residues. Here the CDR3 reads CASSSTSTGIGYEQYF. Written as DNA, the CDR3 is TGTGCCAGCAGTTCTACTTCGACAGGGATCGGATACGAGCAGTACTTC.

The rearrangement joins TRBV2 to TRBJ2-3; unclear D gene. Germline V gene lookup returns CDR1 SNHLY and CDR2 FYNNEI. The CDR3 length is 14 residues. Trimming stripped 0 bases from V and 1 base from J, with 5 bases between. The CDR3 sequence: CASSEASGTDTQYF. The CDR3 DNA reads as TGTGCCAGCAGTGAAGCATCCGGCACAGATACGCAGTATTTT.

The chain combines TRBV28 with TRBJ1-2; D may be TRBD1 (5 bases). Germline values: CDR1 MDHEN, CDR2 SYDVKM. The CDR3 loop spans 15 amino acids. Trimming took 2 bases from V and 4 from J, leaving 14 bases between them. As DNA, the CDR3 is TGTGCCAGCAGTTTACCGCTTGGGGGGACCTATGGCTACACCTTC. As protein: CASSLPLGGTYGYTF.

V and J are TRBV6-2 or TRBV6-3 and TRBJ2-4; D may be TRBD2 (6 bases). The CDR3 length is 13 residues. V was cut by 6 bases and J by 8 bases, with 14 bases left in between. Germline values: CDR1 MNHEY, CDR2 SVGEGT. DNA of the CDR3: TGTGCCAGCAGCCAACAAAAGCGGGACATTCAGTACTTC. Translating gives CASSQQKRDIQYF.

The chain employs TRBV10-3 and TRBJ2-2; D remains unclear. CDR3 length: 11 amino acids. V lost 10 bases, J lost 5 bases, and 8 bases lay in between. The germline CDR1 and CDR2 sequences are ENHRY and SYGVKD. The CDR3: CATRRTGELFF. CDR3 DNA sequence: TGTGCCACCAGGCGTACCGGGGAGCTGTTTTTT.

The rearrangement links TRBV11-3 to TRBJ2-3; D may be TRBD2 (5 bases). This CDR3 is 16 amino acids long. V gave up 1 base and J gave up 0 bases, with 11 bases separating them. CDR1 and CDR2 from the germline V gene are SGHNT and YENEEA. CDR3 DNA sequence: TGTGCCAGCAGCTTAGGTTTGCGGACTAGCACAGATACGCAGTATTTT. Translation: CASSLGLRTSTDTQYF. Complete variable domain (other parts from reference TRBV11-3 and TRBJ2-3): EAGVVQSPRYKIIEKKQPVAFWCNPISGHNTLYWYLQNLGQGPELLIRYENEEAVDDSQLPKDRFSAERLKGVDSTLKIQPAELGDSAVYLCASSLGLRTSTDTQYFGPGTRLTVL.

This chain connects TRBV24-1 to TRBJ2-1; 7 bases agree with TRBD2. The CDR3 has 16 amino acids. Germline V gene lookup returns CDR1 KGHDR and CDR2 SFDVKD. V was pared by 6 bases and J by 5 bases, with 12 bases of the junction left unmatched. CDR3 sequence reads: CATSPRTSATNNEQFF. The CDR3 DNA follows: TGTGCCACCAGTCCCCGAACTAGCGCAACTAACAATGAGCAGTTCTTC.

This chain uses TRBV2 with TRBJ1-1, with D possibly matching TRBD1 (6 bases). V was pared by 8 bases and J by 0 bases, with 10 bases between. Germline assignment: CDR1 SNHLY and CDR2 FYNNEI. The length of the CDR3 is 13 residues. CDR3 residues: CASYRTVNTEAFF. In DNA, the CDR3 is TGTGCCAGCTACCGGACAGTGAACACTGAAGCTTTCTTT. The full variable domain, with the rest looked up from reference TRBV2 and TRBJ1-1, is EPEVTQTPSHQVTQMGQEVILRCVPISNHLYFYWYRQILGQKVEFLVSFYNNEISEKSEIFDDQFSVERPDGSNFTLKIRSTKLEDSAMYFCASYRTVNTEAFFGQGTRLTVV.

This clone was picked up a small number of times. The rearrangement uses TRBV6-8 and TRBJ1-5; TRBD1 might be the D (5 bases). This CDR3 spans 19 amino acids. Per the germline V gene, CDR1 is MNHGY and CDR2 is SAAAGT. V lost 3 bases, J lost 0 bases, and 21 bases lay in between. The CDR3 is CASSYRKGNGPYSNQPQHF. The DNA for the CDR3 is TGTGCCAGCAGTTATAGAAAGGGGAACGGTCCCTATAGCAATCAGCCCCAGCATTTT.

The chain has TRBV7-2 and TRBJ2-7, with 8 positions matching TRBD2. Trimming at V came to 2 bases and at J to 0 bases, leaving 3 bases not matched to a gene. The V gene's germline CDR1 is SGHTA and CDR2 FQGNSA. The CDR3 runs 15 residues. The CDR3 here is CASSLLAGFSYEQYF. In nucleotides, the CDR3 is TGTGCCAGCAGCTTATTAGCGGGGTTCTCCTACGAGCAGTACTTC.

V is TRBV14 and J is TRBJ1-2, with D hard to call. Germline CDR1 SGHDN, CDR2 FVKESK. This CDR3 region has 15 residues. V lost 2 bases and J 2 bases, leaving 12 bases between the germline ends. In DNA, the CDR3 is TGTGCCAGCAGCCAATCGGGGAATAGAAACTATGGCTACACCTTC. This codes for CASSQSGNRNYGYTF.

As concerns this clone: Other DNA sequences in this sample translate to the same CDR3. The rearrangement links TRBV19 to TRBJ2-7; the match to TRBD2 covers 11 bases. The CDR3 has 15 residues. The V gene's germline CDR1 is LNHDA and CDR2 SQIVND (reference sequence). The junction had 7 bases not matched to a gene; V was cut back by 3 bases and J by 6 bases. The CDR3, as DNA: TGTGCCAGTAGTATCAAGACTAGCGGGAACGCCGAGCAGTACTTC. It yields the protein CASSIKTSGNAEQYF.

The chain combines TRBV7-2 with TRBJ1-6, with 8 bases matching TRBD1. Germline-derived CDR1 and CDR2 are SGHTA and FQGNSA. This CDR3 region has 14 residues. V lost 4 bases, J lost 6 bases, and 2 bases stayed unmatched. CDR3 bases: TGTGCCAGCAGCTCCAGGGGGCTTAATTCACCCCTCCACTTT. It translates to CASSSRGLNSPLHF.

This clone occurred a few times. This rearrangement joins TRBV18 to TRBJ1-5; no clear D gene. V lost 6 bases to trimming and J lost 0 bases, with 6 bases between them. The CDR3 has 13 residues. CDR1 and CDR2 (germline): KGHSH, LQKENI. The CDR3 sequence is CASSRDSNQPQHF. CDR3 DNA: TGTGCCAGCTCCCGAGATAGCAATCAGCCCCAGCATTTT. Supplemented by reference TRBV18 and TRBJ1-5, the full variable domain reads NAGVMQNPRHLVRRRGQEARLRCSPMKGHSHVYWYRQLPEEGLKFMVYLQKENIIDESGMPKERFSAEFPKEGPSILRIQQVVRGDSAAYFCASSRDSNQPQHFGDGTRLSIL.

This rearrangement joins TRBV21-1 to TRBJ1-6. TRBV21-1 is designated a pseudogene. The CDR3 spans 15 residues. CDR3 bases: TGTGCCAGCAGCCAACATGGGGGGGTAAGCTCACCCCTCCACTTT. Its translation: CASSQHGGVSSPLHF.